The 3 T cell receptor beta chains given below trace back to one sample, sequenced in a study of T cell changes during pregnancy in multiple sclerosis. TCRdb's copy holds only in-frame clones and misses some; the assay was immunoSEQ multiplex PCR. The sample records around 44,000 clones, approximately 90% being singletons. Sample: CD4+ T cells from peripheral blood mononuclear cells, taken in the second trimester of pregnancy. These receptors were obtained from a female donor with multiple sclerosis, enrolled in a pregnancy study.

The CDR3 loop is CASSFLTGTGNPEAFF. DNA for the CDR3: TGTGCCAGCAGTTTTCTGACCGGGACAGGGAATCCTGAAGCTTTCTTT. The chain employs TRBV6-5 and TRBJ1-1; 9 bases fit TRBD1. This CDR3 is built from 16 residues. Germline CDR1 is MNHEY and CDR2 is SVGAGI. The trim removed 4 bases at V and 6 bases at J, leaving 12 bases unmatched.

V is TRBV5-1 and J is TRBJ2-5, with TRBD2 matching over 7 bases. Germline CDR1 is SGHRS and CDR2 is YFSETQ. The ends lost 2 bases at V and 1 base at J; junction bases unmatched: 2. The CDR3 sequence is 14 residues long. The CDR3 is CASSLTSAQETQYF. The CDR3 nucleotides read TGCGCCAGCAGCTTAACTAGCGCCCAAGAGACCCAGTACTTC.

This chain links TRBV11-2 with TRBJ2-1, with TRBD2 identical over 14 bases. V dropped 0 bases and J dropped 14; count of bases not matched to a gene: 6. Per the germline V gene, CDR1 is SGHAT and CDR2 is FQNNGV. The CDR3 is 15 residues long. The CDR3 sequence is CASSLDRLAGGFKFF. CDR3 nucleotide sequence: TGTGCCAGCAGCTTAGATAGACTAGCGGGAGGGTTTAAGTTCTTC.